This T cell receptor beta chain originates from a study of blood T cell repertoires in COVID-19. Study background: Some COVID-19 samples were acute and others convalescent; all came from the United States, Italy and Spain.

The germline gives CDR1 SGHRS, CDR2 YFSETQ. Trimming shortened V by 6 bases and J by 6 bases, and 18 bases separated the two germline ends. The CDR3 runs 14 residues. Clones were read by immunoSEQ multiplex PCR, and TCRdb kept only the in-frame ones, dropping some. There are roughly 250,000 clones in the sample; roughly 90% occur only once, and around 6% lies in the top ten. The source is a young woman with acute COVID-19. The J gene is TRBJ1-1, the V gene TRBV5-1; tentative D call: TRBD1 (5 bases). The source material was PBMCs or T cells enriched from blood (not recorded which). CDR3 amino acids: CASMLGKGYPEAFF. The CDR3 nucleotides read TGCGCCAGCATGCTTGGAAAGGGGTACCCTGAAGCTTTCTTT.